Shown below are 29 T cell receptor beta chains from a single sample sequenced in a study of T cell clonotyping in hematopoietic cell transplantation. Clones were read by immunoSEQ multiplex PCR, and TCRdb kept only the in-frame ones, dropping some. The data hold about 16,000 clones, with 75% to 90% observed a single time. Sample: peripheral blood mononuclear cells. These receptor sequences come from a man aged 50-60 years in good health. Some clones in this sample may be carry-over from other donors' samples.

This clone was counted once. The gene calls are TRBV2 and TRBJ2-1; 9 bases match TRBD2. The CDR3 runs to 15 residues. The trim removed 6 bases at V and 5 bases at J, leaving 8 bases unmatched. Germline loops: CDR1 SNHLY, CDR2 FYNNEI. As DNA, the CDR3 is TGTGCCAGCAGCGCCTGGACTAGCGCCCACAATGAGCAGTTCTTC. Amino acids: CASSAWTSAHNEQFF.

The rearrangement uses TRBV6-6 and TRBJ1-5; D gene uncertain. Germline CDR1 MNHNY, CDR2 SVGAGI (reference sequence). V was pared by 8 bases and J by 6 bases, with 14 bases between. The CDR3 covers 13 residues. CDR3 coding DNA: TGTGCCAGCTACGGAGGGTTTGGTCAGCCCCAGCATTTT. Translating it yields CASYGGFGQPQHF.

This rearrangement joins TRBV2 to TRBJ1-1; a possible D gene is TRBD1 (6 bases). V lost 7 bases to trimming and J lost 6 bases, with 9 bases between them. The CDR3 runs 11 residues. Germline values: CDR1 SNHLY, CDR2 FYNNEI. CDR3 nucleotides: TGTGCCAGCACCGGGGGCCCTGAAGCTTTCTTT. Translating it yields CASTGGPEAFF.

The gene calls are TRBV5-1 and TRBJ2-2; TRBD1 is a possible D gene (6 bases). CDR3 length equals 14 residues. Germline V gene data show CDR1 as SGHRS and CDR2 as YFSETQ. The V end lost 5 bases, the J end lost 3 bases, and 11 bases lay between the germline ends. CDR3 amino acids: CASSWAGDTGELFF. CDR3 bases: TGCGCCAGCAGTTGGGCAGGGGACACCGGGGAGCTGTTTTTT. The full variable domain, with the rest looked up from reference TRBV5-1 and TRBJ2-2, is KAGVTQTPRYLIKTRGQQVTLSCSPISGHRSVSWYQQTPGQGLQFLFEYFSETQRNKGNFPGRFSGRQFSNSRSEMNVSTLELGDSALYLCASSWAGDTGELFFGEGSRLTVL.

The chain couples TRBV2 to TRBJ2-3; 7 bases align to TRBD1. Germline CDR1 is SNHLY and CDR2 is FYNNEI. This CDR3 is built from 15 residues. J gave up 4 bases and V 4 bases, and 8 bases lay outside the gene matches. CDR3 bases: TGTGCCAGCAGTGGGGTGGAAGGGGGCCCAGATACGCAGTATTTT. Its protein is CASSGVEGGPDTQYF.

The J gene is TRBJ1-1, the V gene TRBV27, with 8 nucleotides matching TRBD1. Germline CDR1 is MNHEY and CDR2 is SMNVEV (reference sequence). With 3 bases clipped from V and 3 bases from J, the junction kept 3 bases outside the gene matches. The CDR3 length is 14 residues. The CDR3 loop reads CASSFRGRDTEAFF. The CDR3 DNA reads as TGTGCCAGCAGTTTCAGGGGGCGGGACACTGAAGCTTTCTTT.

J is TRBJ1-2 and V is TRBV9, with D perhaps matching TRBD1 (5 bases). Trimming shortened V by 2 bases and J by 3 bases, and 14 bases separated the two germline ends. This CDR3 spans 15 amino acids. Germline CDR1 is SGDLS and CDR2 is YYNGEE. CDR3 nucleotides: TGTGCCAGCAGCGTCGACCCGGGACCGGACTATGGCTACACCTTC. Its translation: CASSVDPGPDYGYTF.

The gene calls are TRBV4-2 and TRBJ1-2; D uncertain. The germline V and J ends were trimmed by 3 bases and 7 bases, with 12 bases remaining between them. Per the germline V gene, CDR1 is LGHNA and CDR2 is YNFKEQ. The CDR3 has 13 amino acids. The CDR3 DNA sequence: TGTGCCAGCAGCCAGCAAGACATGGGTGGCTACACCTTC. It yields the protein CASSQQDMGGYTF.

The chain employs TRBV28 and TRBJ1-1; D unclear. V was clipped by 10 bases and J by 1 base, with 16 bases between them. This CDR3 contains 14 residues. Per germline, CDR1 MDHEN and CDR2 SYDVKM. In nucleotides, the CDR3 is TGTGCCACCTACCGTGGCTGGGCGAACACTGAAGCTTTCTTT. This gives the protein CATYRGWANTEAFF.

The CDR3 DNA is TGTGCCAGCAGCGCAGGGGATTATGGCTACACCTTC. It is translated as CASSAGDYGYTF. The chain employs TRBV7-9 and TRBJ1-2, with a possible D match to TRBD1 (6 bases). In germline, CDR1 is SEHNR, CDR2 FQNEAQ (reference sequence). The CDR3 length is 12 residues. V was clipped by 5 bases and J by 5 bases, with 9 bases between them.

The CDR3 protein is CAWSLQGEKLFF. The CDR3 DNA reads as TGTGCCTGGAGTCTTCAGGGCGAAAAACTGTTTTTT. The chain combines TRBV30 with TRBJ1-4, with D perhaps TRBD1 (5 bases). There are 12 residues in the CDR3. Germline CDR1 is GTSNPN and CDR2 is SVGIG (reference sequence). Trimming took 2 bases from V and 8 from J, leaving 9 bases between them. The complete variable domain, with remaining parts taken from reference TRBV30 and TRBJ1-4, reads SQTIHQWPATLVQPVGSPLSLECTVEGTSNPNLYWYRQAAGRGLQLLFYSVGIGQISSEVPQNLSASRPQDRQFILSSKKLLLSDSGFYLCAWSLQGEKLFFGSGTQLSVL.

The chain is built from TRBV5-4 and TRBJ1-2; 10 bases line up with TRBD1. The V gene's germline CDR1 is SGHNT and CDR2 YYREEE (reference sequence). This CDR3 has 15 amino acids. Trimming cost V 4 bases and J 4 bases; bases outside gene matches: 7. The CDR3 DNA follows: TGTGCCAGCAGCCCGACAGGGGGCCAGATCTATGGCTACACCTTC. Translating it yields CASSPTGGQIYGYTF. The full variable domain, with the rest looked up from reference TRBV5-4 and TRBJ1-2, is ETGVTQSPTHLIKTRGQQVTLRCSSQSGHNTVSWYQQALGQGPQFIFQYYREEENGRGNFPPRFSGLQFPNYSSELNVNALELDDSALYLCASSPTGGQIYGYTFGSGTRLTVV.

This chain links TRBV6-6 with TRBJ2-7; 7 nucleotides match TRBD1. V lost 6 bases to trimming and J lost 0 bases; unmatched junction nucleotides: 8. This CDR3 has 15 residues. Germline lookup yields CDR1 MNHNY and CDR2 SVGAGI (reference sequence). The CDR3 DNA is TGTGCCAGCAGGCCCGGGACAGCCATCTCCTACGAGCAGTACTTC. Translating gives CASRPGTAISYEQYF.

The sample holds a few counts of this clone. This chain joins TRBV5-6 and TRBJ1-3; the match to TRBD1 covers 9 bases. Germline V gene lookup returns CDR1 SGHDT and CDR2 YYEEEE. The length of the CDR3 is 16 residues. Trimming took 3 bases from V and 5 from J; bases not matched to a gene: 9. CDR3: CASSYGTGLDRNTIYF. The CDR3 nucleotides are TGTGCCAGCAGCTACGGGACAGGGTTGGATAGAAACACCATATATTTT.

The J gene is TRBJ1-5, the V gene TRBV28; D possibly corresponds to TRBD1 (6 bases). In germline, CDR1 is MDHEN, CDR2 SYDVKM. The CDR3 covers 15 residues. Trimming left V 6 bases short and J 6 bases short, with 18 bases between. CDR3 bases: TGTGCCAGCAGCCCGGTATCGGGGGGGCTTCAGCCCCAGCATTTT. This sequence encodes CASSPVSGGLQPQHF.

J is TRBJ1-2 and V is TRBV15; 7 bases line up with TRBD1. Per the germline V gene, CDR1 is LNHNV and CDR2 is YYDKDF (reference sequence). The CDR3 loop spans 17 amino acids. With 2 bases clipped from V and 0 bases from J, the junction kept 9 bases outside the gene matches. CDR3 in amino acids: CATSRLEQGRSNYGYTF. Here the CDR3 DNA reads TGTGCCACCAGCAGACTTGAACAGGGGCGGTCTAACTATGGCTACACCTTC.

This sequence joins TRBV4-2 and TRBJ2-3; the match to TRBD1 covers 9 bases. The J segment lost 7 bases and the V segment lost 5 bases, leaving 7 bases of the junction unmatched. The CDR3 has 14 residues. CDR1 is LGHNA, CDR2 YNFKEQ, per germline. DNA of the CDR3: TGTGCCAGCAGCGACCGGGACAGGGTGTATACGCAGTATTTT. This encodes CASSDRDRVYTQYF.

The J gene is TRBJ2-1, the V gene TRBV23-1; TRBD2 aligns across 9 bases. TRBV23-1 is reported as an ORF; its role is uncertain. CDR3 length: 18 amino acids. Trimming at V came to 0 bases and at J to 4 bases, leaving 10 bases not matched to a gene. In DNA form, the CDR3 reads TGCGCCAGCAGTCAATCGAAGTTTAGCGGGGGACTATACAATGAGCAGTTCTTC. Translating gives CASSQSKFSGGLYNEQFF.

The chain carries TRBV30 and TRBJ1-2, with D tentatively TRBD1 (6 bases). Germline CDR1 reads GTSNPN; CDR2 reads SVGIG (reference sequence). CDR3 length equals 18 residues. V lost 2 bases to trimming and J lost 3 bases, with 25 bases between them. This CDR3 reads CAWSQFQGNYERDYGYTF. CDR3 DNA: TGTGCCTGGAGTCAGTTTCAGGGGAACTATGAGCGCGACTATGGCTACACCTTC.

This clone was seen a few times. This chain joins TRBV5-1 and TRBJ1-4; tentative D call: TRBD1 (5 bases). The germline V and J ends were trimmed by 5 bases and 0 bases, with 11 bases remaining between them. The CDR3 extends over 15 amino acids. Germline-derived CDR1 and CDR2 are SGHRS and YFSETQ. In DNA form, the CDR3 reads TGCGCCAGCAGGGGGACTTTTGCAACTAATGAAAAACTGTTTTTT. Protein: CASRGTFATNEKLFF.

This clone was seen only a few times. CDR3 DNA sequence: TGTGCCAGTGGCAGGGGACCCTACGAGCAGTACTTC. Protein sequence: CASGRGPYEQYF. This chain uses TRBV19 with TRBJ2-7; a weak D match, TRBD1 (6 bases). Germline CDR1 LNHDA, CDR2 SQIVND (reference sequence). V was trimmed by 8 bases and J by 2 bases, leaving 10 bases between them. The CDR3 consists of 12 residues.

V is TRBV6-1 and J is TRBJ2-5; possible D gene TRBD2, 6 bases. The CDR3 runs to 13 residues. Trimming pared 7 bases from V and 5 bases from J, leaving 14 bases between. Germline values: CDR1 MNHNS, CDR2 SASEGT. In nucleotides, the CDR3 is TGTGCCAGCACTTCGTCTGGGAGGGAGACCCAGTACTTC. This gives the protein CASTSSGRETQYF.

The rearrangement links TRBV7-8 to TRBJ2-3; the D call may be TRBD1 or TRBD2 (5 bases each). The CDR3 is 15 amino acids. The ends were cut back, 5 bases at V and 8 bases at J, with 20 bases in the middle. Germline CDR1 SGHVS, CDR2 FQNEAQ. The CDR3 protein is CASSALGDTRSTQYF. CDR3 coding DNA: TGTGCCAGCAGCGCTCTGGGGGATACGCGCAGTACGCAGTATTTT.

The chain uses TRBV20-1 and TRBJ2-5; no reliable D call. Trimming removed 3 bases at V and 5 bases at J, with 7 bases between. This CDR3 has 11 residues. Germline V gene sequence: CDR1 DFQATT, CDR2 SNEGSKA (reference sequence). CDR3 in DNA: TGCAGTGCTAGTGTCTGGGAGACCCAGTACTTC. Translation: CSASVWETQYF.

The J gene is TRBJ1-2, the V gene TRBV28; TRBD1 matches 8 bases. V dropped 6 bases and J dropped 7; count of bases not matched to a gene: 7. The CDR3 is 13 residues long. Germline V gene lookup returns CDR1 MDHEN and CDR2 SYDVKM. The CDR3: CASRPTGGGGYTF. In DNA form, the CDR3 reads TGTGCCAGCAGGCCCACAGGGGGTGGTGGCTACACCTTC.

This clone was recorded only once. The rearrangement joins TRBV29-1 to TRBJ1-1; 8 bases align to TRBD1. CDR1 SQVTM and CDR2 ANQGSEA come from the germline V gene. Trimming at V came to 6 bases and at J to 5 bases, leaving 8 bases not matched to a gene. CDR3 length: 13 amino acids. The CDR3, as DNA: TGCAGCGTGGGCACAGGGGGTTTGACTGAAGCTTTCTTT. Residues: CSVGTGGLTEAFF.

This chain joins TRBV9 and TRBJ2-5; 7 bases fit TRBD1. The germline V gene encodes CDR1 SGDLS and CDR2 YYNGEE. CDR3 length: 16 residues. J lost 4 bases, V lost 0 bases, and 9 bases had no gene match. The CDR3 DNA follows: TGTGCCAGCAGCGTAGGAGTTGGGACAGCAGGAGAGACCCAGTACTTC. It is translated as CASSVGVGTAGETQYF.

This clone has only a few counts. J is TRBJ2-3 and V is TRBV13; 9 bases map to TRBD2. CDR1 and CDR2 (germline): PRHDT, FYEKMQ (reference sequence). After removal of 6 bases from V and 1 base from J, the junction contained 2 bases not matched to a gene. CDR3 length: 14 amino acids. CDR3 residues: CASRERGGTDTQYF. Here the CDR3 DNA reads TGTGCCAGCAGGGAGCGGGGGGGCACAGATACGCAGTATTTT.

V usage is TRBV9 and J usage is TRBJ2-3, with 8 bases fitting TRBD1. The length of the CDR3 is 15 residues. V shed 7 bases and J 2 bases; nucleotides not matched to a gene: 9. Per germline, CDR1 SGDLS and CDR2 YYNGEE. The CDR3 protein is CASLRQGAPTDTQYF. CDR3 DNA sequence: TGTGCCAGCCTAAGGCAGGGGGCGCCCACAGATACGCAGTATTTT. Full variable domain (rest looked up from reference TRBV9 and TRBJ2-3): DSGVTQTPKHLITATGQRVTLRCSPRSGDLSVYWYQQSLDQGLQFLIQYYNGEERAKGNILERFSAQQFPDLHSELNLSSLELGDSALYFCASLRQGAPTDTQYFGPGTRLTVL.